The text below deals with one T cell receptor beta chain. This clonotype was found a few times. It has no known antigen specificity. No per-base quality is available; no much larger clone lies one base away. The sample comes from a study of blood T cells in healthy people across ages (dated by TCRdb to between 2015 and 2017). Regarding the study in general: Template switching captured roughly one uniquely barcoded TCR beta cDNA molecule per two T cells in model experiments. The study measured age-related changes in TCR beta repertoire diversity using deep sequencing normalized with unique cDNA molecular identifiers. The donors were split into four age groups: young (average around 17 years), middle-aged (39), aged (more than 60) and long-lived (approximately 80). To avoid experimental bias, donors of different ages were distributed randomly across sequencing lanes. Using the same blood draw, the study looked at two additional independent replicas of 1 million unique cDNA reads for two donors, one aged 18 to 30 and the other aged 80 or older. On the study overall, not on this receptor specifically: A strong correlation was found between observed TCR beta diversity and the percentage of naive T cells measured by flow cytometry. Observed TCR beta diversity per million T cells fell roughly linearly with age, and a significant reduction was already apparent by age about 43. Because the CMV infection status of the donors was unknown, age-related changes in expanded clonotypes may potentially have been confounded. Total diversity estimates from one million sequenced T cells were considered lower bounds and underestimates. The long-lived group showed more naive CD4+ T cells, fewer expanded clones and increased TCR diversity than the aged group, suggesting age selection. Because profiling used bulk unsorted PBMCs, naive and antigen-experienced compartments could not be compared conclusively.

Libraries were constructed by 5' RACE. The data were produced on an Illumina HiSeq 2500. The second PCR ran for about 6 to 12 cycles and used a J-beta primer mix along with a sample-barcoded 5' primer. A template-switch 5' adaptor carrying 12 random nucleotides introduced a unique molecular identifier onto each TCR beta cDNA molecule. Each sample yielded at least 2.5 million CDR3-containing paired-end reads. The Mint cDNA synthesis kit, primed by a TRBC-specific oligonucleotide, was used to synthesize first-strand cDNA from all RNA. Following uracil-DNA glycosylase treatment, all cDNA underwent a first 18-cycle PCR with the universal primers M1SS and BC2_uni_R. From the authors' description of their analysis: For normalization, 1 million high-quality reads were randomly selected from each sample, with every read carrying a distinct molecular identifier. Instead of being binned into consensus sequences, reads that shared molecular identifiers were thrown out. MiTCR, run with a Q25 quality threshold and the strictest error-elimination algorithm, handled CDR3 identification, clonotype clustering and error correction. Lower-bound total TCR beta diversity was estimated with a nonparametric unseen species model using Euler transformation. TCRdb's own reprocessing of the public reads used fastp at Q25 and MiXCR and kept productive beta chains. CDR3 protein duplicates are merged, each entry listing the most common genes and DNA. These V and J calls derive from TCRdb rather than the authors' analysis. The sample table lists over a million distinct CDR3 sequences, less than 50% of them with a count of one. Clones ranked in the top ten supply under 20% of the sample.

The approximately 39 donors, aged about 6 to 95 years, were systemically healthy Caucasian individuals from Russia. Each donor gave about 9.2 milliliters of peripheral blood, drawn into EDTA-treated Vacutainer tubes. Ficoll-Paque density-gradient centrifugation was used to isolate PBMCs, with at least 6 million per sample. Trizol reagent was used to extract total RNA from PBMCs, with at least 6 micrograms per sample. For every donor, flow cytometry on a PBMC aliquot measured the percentage of naive CD45RAhigh/CD27high T cells. The receptor comes from a woman aged 60-75 years in good health. Sequenced material: blood.

For the CDR3, the sequence is CAISESGSSSYEQYF. The DNA is TGTGCCATCAGTGAGTCCGGGTCTAGCTCCTACGAGCAGTACTTC. The chain was built from TRBV10-3 and TRBJ2-7; too little of a D gene remains to name it. Measured from the cysteine to the phenylalanine, the CDR3 is 15 residues long. The kept DNA is CDR3 alone, 45 bases in frame from the first base. Reading the germline V gene gives CDR1 ENHRY and CDR2 SYGVKD. V gives up 0 bases and J gives up 0 bases, and the segment between their germline ends measures 9 bases.